These T cell receptor beta chains were read from a single sample in a study of neoadjuvant anti-PD-1 for oral cavity cancer. Clones were sequenced by immunoSEQ multiplex PCR, and TCRdb holds only the in-frame ones, with some missing. The data show 70,000 to 95,000 clones, roughly four fifths seen once. The specimen was PBMCs, collected before nivolumab (anti-PD-1) treatment. These receptors were collected from a person between 40 and 80 years old with oral cavity squamous cell carcinoma. The CDR3 runs from the conserved cysteine through the conserved F or W. Fields, in order: CDR3 length, V gene, clone size, D gene, J gene, CDR3 protein, CDR3 DNA. A D gene is named only where the DNA matches it firmly. Not all rows give a size; the values are once, few, many and, for expanded clones, a class.

cdr3_length: 17; v_call: TRBV7-8; clone_size: once; d_call: -; j_call: TRBJ2-7; cdr3_aa: CASSLDTANLPSYEQYF; cdr3_nt: TGTGCCAGCAGCTTAGATACAGCGAACCTACCTTCCTACGAGCAGTACTTC
cdr3_length: 18; v_call: TRBV5-1; clone_size: -; d_call: -; j_call: TRBJ2-1; cdr3_aa: CASSSFAGATFSYNEQFF; cdr3_nt: TGCGCCAGCAGCTCTTTTGCCGGGGCCACGTTCTCCTACAATGAGCAGTTCTTC
cdr3_length: 14; v_call: TRBV5-8; clone_size: -; d_call: -; j_call: TRBJ2-2; cdr3_aa: CAGDGGPNTGELFF; cdr3_nt: TGTGCCGGCGATGGGGGCCCGAACACCGGGGAGCTGTTTTTT
cdr3_length: 15; v_call: TRBV9; clone_size: -; d_call: -; j_call: TRBJ2-6; cdr3_aa: CASSPQGTGANVLTF; cdr3_nt: TGTGCCAGCAGCCCTCAGGGAACCGGGGCCAACGTCCTGACTTTC
cdr3_length: 17; v_call: TRBV4-1; clone_size: -; d_call: -; j_call: TRBJ2-3; cdr3_aa: CASSQIRESSSTDTQYF; cdr3_nt: TGCGCCAGCAGCCAAATTCGGGAGAGTTCTAGCACAGATACGCAGTATTTT
cdr3_length: 10; v_call: TRBV29-1; clone_size: -; d_call: -; j_call: TRBJ1-2; cdr3_aa: CSVEGEGYTF; cdr3_nt: TGCAGCGTTGAAGGGGAGGGCTACACCTTC
cdr3_length: 14; v_call: TRBV30; clone_size: once; d_call: -; j_call: TRBJ2-3; cdr3_aa: CAWSWRHSTDTQYF; cdr3_nt: TGTGCCTGGAGTTGGAGACACAGCACAGATACGCAGTATTTT
cdr3_length: 14; v_call: TRBV10-2; clone_size: -; d_call: -; j_call: TRBJ1-4; cdr3_aa: CASRMGGGDEKLFF; cdr3_nt: TGCGCCAGCAGGATGGGAGGGGGTGATGAAAAACTGTTTTTT
cdr3_length: 16; v_call: TRBV7-9; clone_size: -; d_call: -; j_call: TRBJ2-3; cdr3_aa: CASSLTRLRGPDTQYF; cdr3_nt: TGTGCCAGCAGCTTAACTCGTCTCAGGGGACCAGATACGCAGTATTTT
cdr3_length: 14; v_call: TRBV5-1; clone_size: few; d_call: TRBD2; j_call: TRBJ2-1; cdr3_aa: CASSLDPSGRAAFF; cdr3_nt: TGCGCCAGCAGCTTGGACCCTAGCGGGAGGGCCGCGTTCTTC
cdr3_length: 17; v_call: TRBV7-9; clone_size: -; d_call: TRBD1; j_call: TRBJ2-7; cdr3_aa: CASSLARPDRGLYEQYF; cdr3_nt: TGTGCCAGCAGCTTAGCTCGTCCGGACAGGGGGCTCTACGAGCAGTACTTC
cdr3_length: 14; v_call: TRBV11-2; clone_size: -; d_call: -; j_call: TRBJ2-5; cdr3_aa: CASSATWGEETQYF; cdr3_nt: TGTGCCAGCAGCGCCACGTGGGGGGAAGAGACCCAGTACTTC